Listed below are T cell receptor beta chains from one sample, sequenced in a study of control samples from healthy donors and cancer patients. Assay used: immunoSEQ multiplex PCR; TCRdb lists only in-frame clones, some missing. The sample has about 130,000 clones; roughly 91% are singletons. Sequenced input: PBMCs. The receptors come from a man aged 45-65 years with head and neck cancer. Each CDR3 is given with its conserved first and last residue. The D gene is left open where the match is weak. Clone size is stated in some rows and not others, as once, few, many or a class when expanded.

clone_size j_call d_call v_call cdr3_aa cdr3_nt
. TRBJ2-3 TRBD2 TRBV24-1 CATSAGGPTDTQYF TGTGCCACCAGTGCGGGGGGTCCCACGGATACGCAGTATTTT
. TRBJ2-7 TRBD1 TRBV6-1 CASSEAGQFSYEQYF TGTGCCAGCAGTGAAGCGGGACAGTTCTCCTACGAGCAGTACTTC
. TRBJ1-1 TRBD1 TRBV5-1 CASSQDRAGTEAFF TGCGCCAGCAGCCAGGACAGGGCGGGGACTGAAGCTTTCTTT
. TRBJ1-4 . TRBV30 CAWRFEGNEKLFF TGTGCCTGGCGCTTTGAAGGGAATGAAAAACTGTTTTTT
. TRBJ1-2 TRBD1 TRBV28 CASSEPGQGSGYGYTF TGTGCCAGCAGTGAACCGGGACAGGGGTCCGGCTATGGCTACACCTTC
. TRBJ1-6 . TRBV10-2 CASSEFGITSPLHF TGCGCCAGCAGTGAGTTTGGGATAACTTCACCCCTCCACTTT
. TRBJ2-6 . TRBV7-6 CASSSTTGISGANVLTF TGTGCCAGCAGCTCGACTACAGGGATCTCTGGGGCCAACGTCCTGACTTTC
. TRBJ2-2 TRBD2 TRBV27 CASSLGAYTASAGAGELFF TGTGCCAGCAGTTTAGGGGCTTATACGGCCAGTGCGGGGGCCGGGGAGCTGTTTTTT
. TRBJ1-1 TRBD1 TRBV9 CASSVGTGTDTEAFF TGTGCCAGCAGCGTAGGGACAGGGACGGACACTGAAGCTTTCTTT
. TRBJ2-1 . TRBV7-9 CASSHYGGSWYNEQFF TGTGCCAGCAGCCACTATGGGGGATCATGGTACAATGAGCAGTTCTTC
. TRBJ1-2 . TRBV18 CASSPSRFPHYGYTF TGTGCCAGCTCACCATCCCGGTTCCCCCACTATGGCTACACCTTC
. TRBJ2-2 . TRBV19 CASYNDGLNTGELFF TGTGCCAGTTACAATGATGGGCTTAACACCGGGGAGCTGTTTTTT
. TRBJ2-2 . TRBV12-3/TRBV12-4 CASSPESSGELFF TGTGCCAGCAGTCCCGAGTCATCCGGGGAGCTGTTTTTT
. TRBJ2-1 . TRBV3-1/TRBV3-2 CASSQDWSGDEQFF TGTGCCAGCAGCCAAGACTGGTCCGGGGATGAGCAGTTCTTC
. TRBJ2-5 TRBD1 TRBV27 CASGLTGYQQETQYF TGTGCCAGCGGGTTGACAGGGTACCAACAAGAGACCCAGTACTTC
few TRBJ1-2 . TRBV6-5 CASRPTVDYGYTF TGTGCCAGCAGGCCGACAGTTGATTATGGCTACACCTTC
. TRBJ2-5 TRBD2 TRBV2 CASSNSGEETQYF TGTGCCAGCAGTAATAGCGGGGAAGAGACCCAGTACTTC
. TRBJ2-7 TRBD1 TRBV10-1 CASSVGTGAEQYF TGCGCCAGCAGTGTGGGGACAGGGGCCGAGCAGTACTTC
. TRBJ2-5 TRBD1 TRBV7-9 CASSPWIGQGAGTQYF TGTGCCAGCAGCCCATGGATAGGACAGGGGGCAGGGACCCAGTACTTC
. TRBJ1-1 . TRBV7-3 CASSFGGIETEAFF TGTGCCAGCAGCTTCGGGGGAATAGAAACTGAAGCTTTCTTT
. TRBJ2-3 . TRBV27 CASSSRAQRDTQYF TGTGCCAGCAGTTCCCGGGCCCAGCGGGATACGCAGTATTTT
. TRBJ2-7 . TRBV29-1 CSVGGQGYEQYF TGCAGCGTTGGAGGGCAGGGGTACGAGCAGTACTTC
. TRBJ1-1 . TRBV18 CASSQATRGNTEAFF TGTGCCAGCTCACAGGCTACTCGAGGAAACACTGAAGCTTTCTTT
many TRBJ1-6 . TRBV7-9 CASSLARGSPLHF TGTGCCAGCAGCTTAGCTCGGGGTTCACCCCTCCACTTT
. TRBJ1-4 TRBD1 TRBV19 CASSWGTGFATNEKLFF TGTGCCAGTAGTTGGGGGACAGGGTTTGCAACTAATGAAAAACTGTTTTTT
. TRBJ1-1 . TRBV24-1 CATSDGQNTEAFF TGTGCCACCAGTGACGGACAGAACACTGAAGCTTTCTTT
. TRBJ2-3 . TRBV14 CASSHLVESTDTQYF TGTGCCAGCAGCCATCTAGTTGAAAGCACAGATACGCAGTATTTT
. TRBJ2-3 . TRBV28 CASSLGKTDTQYF TGTGCCAGCAGTTTAGGGAAAACAGATACGCAGTATTTT
. TRBJ2-1 TRBD2 TRBV27 CASSLAGDAYNEQFF TGTGCCAGCAGTTTAGCGGGAGACGCCTACAATGAGCAGTTCTTC